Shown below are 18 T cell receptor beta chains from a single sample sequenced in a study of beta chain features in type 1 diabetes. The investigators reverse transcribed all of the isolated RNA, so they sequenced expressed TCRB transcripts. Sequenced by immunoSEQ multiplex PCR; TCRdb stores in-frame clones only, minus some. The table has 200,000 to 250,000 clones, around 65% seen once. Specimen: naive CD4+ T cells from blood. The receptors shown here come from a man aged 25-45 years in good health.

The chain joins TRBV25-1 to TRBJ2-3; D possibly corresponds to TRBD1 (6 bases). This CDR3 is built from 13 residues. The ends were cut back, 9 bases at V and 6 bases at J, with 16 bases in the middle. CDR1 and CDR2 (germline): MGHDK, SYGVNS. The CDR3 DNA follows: TGTGCCAGTGGCAGAGGGGGTGCGGATACGCAGTATTTT. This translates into CASGRGGADTQYF.

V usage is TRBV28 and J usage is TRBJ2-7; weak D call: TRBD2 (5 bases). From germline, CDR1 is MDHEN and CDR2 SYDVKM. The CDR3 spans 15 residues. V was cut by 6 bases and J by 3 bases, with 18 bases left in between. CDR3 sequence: CASSVEGLISYEQYF. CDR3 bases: TGTGCCAGCAGCGTAGAAGGACTGATCAGCTACGAGCAGTACTTC.

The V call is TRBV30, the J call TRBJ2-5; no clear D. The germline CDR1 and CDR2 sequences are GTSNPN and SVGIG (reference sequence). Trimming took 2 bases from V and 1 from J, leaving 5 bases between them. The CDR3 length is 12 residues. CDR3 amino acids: CAWSQSQETQYF. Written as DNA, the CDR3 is TGTGCCTGGAGTCAGAGCCAAGAGACCCAGTACTTC.

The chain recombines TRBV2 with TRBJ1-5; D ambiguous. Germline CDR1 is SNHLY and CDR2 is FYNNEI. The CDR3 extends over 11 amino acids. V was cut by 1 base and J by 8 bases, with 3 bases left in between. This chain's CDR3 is CASSEGEPQHF. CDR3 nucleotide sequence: TGTGCCAGCAGTGAAGGGGAGCCCCAGCATTTT. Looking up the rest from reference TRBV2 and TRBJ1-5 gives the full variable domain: EPEVTQTPSHQVTQMGQEVILRCVPISNHLYFYWYRQILGQKVEFLVSFYNNEISEKSEIFDDQFSVERPDGSNFTLKIRSTKLEDSAMYFCASSEGEPQHFGDGTRLSIL.

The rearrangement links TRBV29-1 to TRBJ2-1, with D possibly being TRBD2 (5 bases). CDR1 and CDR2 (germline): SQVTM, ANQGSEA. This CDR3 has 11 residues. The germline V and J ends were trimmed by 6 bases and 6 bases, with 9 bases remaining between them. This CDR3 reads CSVGDVNEQFF. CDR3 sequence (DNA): TGCAGCGTCGGGGATGTCAATGAGCAGTTCTTC.

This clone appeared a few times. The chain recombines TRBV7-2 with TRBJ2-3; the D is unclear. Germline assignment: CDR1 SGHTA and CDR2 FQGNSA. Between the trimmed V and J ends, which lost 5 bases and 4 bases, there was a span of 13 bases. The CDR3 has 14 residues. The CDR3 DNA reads TGTGCCAGCAGCCCGGATGCGAACCCAGATACGCAGTATTTT. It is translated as CASSPDANPDTQYF.

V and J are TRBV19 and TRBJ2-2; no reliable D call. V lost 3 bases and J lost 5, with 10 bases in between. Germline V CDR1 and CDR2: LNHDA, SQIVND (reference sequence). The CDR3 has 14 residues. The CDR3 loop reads CASSIVLLTGELFF. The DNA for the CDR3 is TGTGCCAGTAGTATCGTTCTACTTACCGGGGAGCTGTTTTTT.

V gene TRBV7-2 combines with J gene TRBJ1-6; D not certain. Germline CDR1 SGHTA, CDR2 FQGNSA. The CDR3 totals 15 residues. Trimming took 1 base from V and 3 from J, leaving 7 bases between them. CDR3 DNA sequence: TGTGCCAGCAGCTTAGTTACACGCTATAATTCACCCCTCCACTTT. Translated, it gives CASSLVTRYNSPLHF.

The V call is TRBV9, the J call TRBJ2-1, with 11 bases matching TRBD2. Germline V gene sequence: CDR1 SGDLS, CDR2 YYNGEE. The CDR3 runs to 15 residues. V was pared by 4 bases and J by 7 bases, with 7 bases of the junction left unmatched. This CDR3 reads CASSLPSGRINEQFF. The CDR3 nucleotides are TGTGCCAGCAGCTTACCTAGCGGGAGGATTAATGAGCAGTTCTTC.

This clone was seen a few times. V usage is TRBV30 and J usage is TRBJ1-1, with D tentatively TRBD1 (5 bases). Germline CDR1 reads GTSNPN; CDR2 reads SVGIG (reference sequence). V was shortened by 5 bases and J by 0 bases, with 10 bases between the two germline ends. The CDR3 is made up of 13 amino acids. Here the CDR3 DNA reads TGTGCCTGGTCTGGGGGGATGAACACTGAAGCTTTCTTT. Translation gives CAWSGGMNTEAFF.

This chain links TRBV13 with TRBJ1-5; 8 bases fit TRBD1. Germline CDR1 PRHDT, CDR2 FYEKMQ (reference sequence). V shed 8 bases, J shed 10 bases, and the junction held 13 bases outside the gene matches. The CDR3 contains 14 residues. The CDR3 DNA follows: TGTGCCAGCCTACTTACAGGGGGAAACGGACCCCAGCATTTT. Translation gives CASLLTGGNGPQHF.

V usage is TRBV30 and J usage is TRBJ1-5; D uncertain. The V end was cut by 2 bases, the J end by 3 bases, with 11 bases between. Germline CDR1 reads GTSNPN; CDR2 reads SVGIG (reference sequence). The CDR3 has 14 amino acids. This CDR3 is CAWSRSQLNQPQHF. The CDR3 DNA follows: TGTGCCTGGAGTAGGTCCCAACTCAATCAGCCCCAGCATTTT. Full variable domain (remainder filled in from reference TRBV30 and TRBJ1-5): SQTIHQWPATLVQPVGSPLSLECTVEGTSNPNLYWYRQAAGRGLQLLFYSVGIGQISSEVPQNLSASRPQDRQFILSSKKLLLSDSGFYLCAWSRSQLNQPQHFGDGTRLSIL.

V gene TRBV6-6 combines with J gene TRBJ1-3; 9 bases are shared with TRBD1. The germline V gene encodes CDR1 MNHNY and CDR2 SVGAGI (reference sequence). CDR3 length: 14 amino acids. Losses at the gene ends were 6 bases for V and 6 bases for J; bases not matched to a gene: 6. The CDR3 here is CASSPGQGKNTIYF. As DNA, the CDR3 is TGTGCCAGCAGCCCGGGACAGGGCAAAAACACCATATATTTT.

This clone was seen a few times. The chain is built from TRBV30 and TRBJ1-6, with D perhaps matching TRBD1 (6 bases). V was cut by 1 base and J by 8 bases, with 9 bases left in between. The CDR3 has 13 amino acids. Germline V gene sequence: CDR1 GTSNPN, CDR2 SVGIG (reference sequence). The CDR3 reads CAWSDHRDSPLHF. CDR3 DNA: TGTGCCTGGAGTGACCACAGGGATTCACCCCTCCACTTT. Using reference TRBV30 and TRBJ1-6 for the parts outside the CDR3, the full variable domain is SQTIHQWPATLVQPVGSPLSLECTVEGTSNPNLYWYRQAAGRGLQLLFYSVGIGQISSEVPQNLSASRPQDRQFILSSKKLLLSDSGFYLCAWSDHRDSPLHFGNGTRLTVT.

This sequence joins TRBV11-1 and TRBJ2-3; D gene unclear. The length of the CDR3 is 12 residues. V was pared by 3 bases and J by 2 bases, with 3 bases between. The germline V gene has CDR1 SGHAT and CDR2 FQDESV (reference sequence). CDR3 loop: CASSFDTDTQYF. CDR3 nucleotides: TGTGCCAGCAGCTTCGACACAGATACGCAGTATTTT.

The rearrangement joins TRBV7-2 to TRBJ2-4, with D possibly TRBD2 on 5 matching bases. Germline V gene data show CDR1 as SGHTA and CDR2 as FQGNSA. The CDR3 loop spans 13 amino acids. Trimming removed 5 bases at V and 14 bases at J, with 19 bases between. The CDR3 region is CASSPEEWGSKYF. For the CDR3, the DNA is TGTGCCAGCAGCCCGGAGGAGTGGGGTTCGAAGTACTTC.

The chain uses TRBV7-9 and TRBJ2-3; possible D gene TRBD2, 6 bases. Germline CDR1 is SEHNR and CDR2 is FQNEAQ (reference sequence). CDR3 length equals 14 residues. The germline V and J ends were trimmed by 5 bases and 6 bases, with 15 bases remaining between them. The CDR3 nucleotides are TGTGCCAGCAGCCGGGACTCCGAGGGGGATACGCAGTATTTT. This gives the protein CASSRDSEGDTQYF.

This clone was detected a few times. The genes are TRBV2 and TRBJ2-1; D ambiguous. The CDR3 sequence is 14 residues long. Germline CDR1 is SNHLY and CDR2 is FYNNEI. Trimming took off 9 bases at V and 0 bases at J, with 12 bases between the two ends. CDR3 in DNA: TGTGCCAGTTCGGATTCCAGCTCCTACAATGAGCAGTTCTTC. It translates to CASSDSSSYNEQFF.